Listed below are T cell receptor beta chains from one sample, sequenced in a study of T cells in Graves' hyperthyroidism and ophthalmopathy. TCRdb called the multiplex PCR reads again in MiXCR, with one record for every CDR3 protein. The sample consists of 690,000 or so distinct CDR3 sequences, about 19% of them appearing once. The sequenced sample was blood. The receptors come from a woman in her forties or fifties with Graves' hyperthyroidism that later progressed to Graves' ophthalmopathy. The CDR3 runs from the conserved cysteine through the conserved F or W. D genes are given only for firm matches. Some rows mark clone size as missing; the rest say once, few, many or name a class of expanded clone.

d_call	j_call	v_call	clone_size	cdr3_nt	cdr3_aa
.	TRBJ1-1	TRBV5-1	many	TGCGCCAGCAGCTTGACGATGGGGGCCGTTTGGAGTACTGAAGCTTTCTTT	CASSLTMGAVWSTEAFF
.	TRBJ2-7	TRBV18	.	TGTGCCAACTCACCACCACCCACCTACGAGCAGTACTTC	CANSPPPTYEQYF
TRBD1	TRBJ2-4	TRBV11-2	many	TGTGCCAGCAGCTTAGGGACAGGGGCCCTCGCCAAAAACATTCAGTACTTC	CASSLGTGALAKNIQYF
TRBD1	TRBJ2-3	TRBV10-2	few	TGCGCCAGCAGTGAGGGTGACAGGGCAGATACGCAGTATTTT	CASSEGDRADTQYF
TRBD1	TRBJ2-7	TRBV20-1	.	TGCAGTGCTTCCGGGACAGGGGCACGGGAGCAGTACTTC	CSASGTGAREQYF
.	TRBJ1-6	TRBV27	.	TGTGCCAGCAGTTTATCATACAGAAGCTATAATTCACCCCTCCACTTT	CASSLSYRSYNSPLHF
.	TRBJ2-1	TRBV3-1	many	TGTGCCAGCAGCCAAGAACGGAGCAGGGGGGAGAACAATGAGCAGTTCTTC	CASSQERSRGENNEQFF
.	TRBJ2-5	TRBV5-1	many	TGTGCCAGCAGCTTAGGAAGAGAGACCCAGTACTTC	CASSLGRETQYF
TRBD1	TRBJ1-2	TRBV19	many	TGTGCCAGCCAGGACAGGGGAGCCCTTGGCTATGGCTACACCTTC	CASQDRGALGYGYTF
TRBD2	TRBJ2-3	TRBV5-1	many	TGCGCCAGCAGCCCACCAGCGGGGGGCGCAGATACGCAGTATTTT	CASSPPAGGADTQYF
TRBD1	TRBJ2-3	TRBV12-3/TRBV12-4	.	TGTGCCAGCAGTTTACGACAGGGAATAGAAGATACGCAGTATTTT	CASSLRQGIEDTQYF
TRBD1	TRBJ1-5	TRBV7-8	.	TGTGCCAGCAGCTTTACACGCCGGGACAGGGGAAGCAATCAGCCCCAGCATTTT	CASSFTRRDRGSNQPQHF
.	TRBJ1-4	TRBV7-2	.	TGTGCCAGCAGCTTAAACGGCAGGGGTGAGGAAAAACTGTTTTTT	CASSLNGRGEEKLFF
.	TRBJ2-7	TRBV6-1	.	TGTGCCAGCAGTGAACTAAGGGGCTCCTACGAGCAGTACTTC	CASSELRGSYEQYF
TRBD1	TRBJ1-2	TRBV7-9	.	TGTGCCAGCAGCTTAGGGACAGGGATTAACTATGGCTACACCTTC	CASSLGTGINYGYTF
.	TRBJ1-6	TRBV3-1	many	TGTGCCAGCAGCCAAGATTTGGGCGGGACCAATAATTCACCCCTCCACTTT	CASSQDLGGTNNSPLHF
.	TRBJ1-1	TRBV29-1	few	TGCAGCGGGCGGCAGGCCATGAACACTGAAGCTTTCTTT	CSGRQAMNTEAFF
.	TRBJ1-2	TRBV6-1	.	TGTGCCGCCGGCCAGGGGATTTTCTATGGCTACACCTTC	CAAGQGIFYGYTF
TRBD1	TRBJ1-2	TRBV3-1	many	TGTGCCAGCAGCCCGGGACAGGGACCGTCCTATGGCTACACCTTC	CASSPGQGPSYGYTF
.	TRBJ2-7	TRBV3-1	many	TGTGCCAGCAGCCAAGATCGCGGCTACTTCTACGAGCAGTACTTC	CASSQDRGYFYEQYF
TRBD1	TRBJ2-2	TRBV5-1	many	TGCGCCAGCAGCTTCGGACAGGTGAACACCGGGGAGCTGTTTTTT	CASSFGQVNTGELFF
TRBD1	TRBJ2-1	TRBV28	.	TGTGCCAGCAGTATCCGGGCGGGACAGGGATACAATGGGCAGTTCTTC	CASSIRAGQGYNGQFF
.	TRBJ2-1	TRBV19	.	TGTGCCAGTAGTATAATTCAGGGGTCTGAGCAGTTCTTC	CASSIIQGSEQFF